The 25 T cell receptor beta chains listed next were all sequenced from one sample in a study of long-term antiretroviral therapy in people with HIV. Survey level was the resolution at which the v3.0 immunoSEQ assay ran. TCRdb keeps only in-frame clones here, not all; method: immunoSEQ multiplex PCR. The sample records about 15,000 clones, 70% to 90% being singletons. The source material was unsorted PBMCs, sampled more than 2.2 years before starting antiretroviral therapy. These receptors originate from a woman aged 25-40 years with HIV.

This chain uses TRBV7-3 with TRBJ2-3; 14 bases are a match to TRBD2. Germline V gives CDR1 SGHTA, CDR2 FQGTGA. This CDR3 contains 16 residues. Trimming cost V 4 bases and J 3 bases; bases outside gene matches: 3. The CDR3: CASSSGLAGGTDTQYF. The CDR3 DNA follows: TGTGCCAGCAGCTCCGGACTAGCGGGGGGAACAGATACGCAGTATTTT.

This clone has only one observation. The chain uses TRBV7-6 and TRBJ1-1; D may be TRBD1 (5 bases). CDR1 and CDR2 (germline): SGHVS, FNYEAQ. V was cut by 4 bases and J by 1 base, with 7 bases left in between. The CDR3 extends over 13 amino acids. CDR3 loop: CASSSGTNTEAFF. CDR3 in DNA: TGTGCCAGCAGCTCCGGGACGAACACTGAAGCTTTCTTT. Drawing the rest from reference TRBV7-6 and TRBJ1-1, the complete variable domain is GAGVSQSPRYKVTKRGQDVALRCDPISGHVSLYWYRQALGQGPEFLTYFNYEAQQDKSGLPNDRFSAERPEGSISTLTIQRTEQRDSAMYRCASSSGTNTEAFFGQGTRLTVV.

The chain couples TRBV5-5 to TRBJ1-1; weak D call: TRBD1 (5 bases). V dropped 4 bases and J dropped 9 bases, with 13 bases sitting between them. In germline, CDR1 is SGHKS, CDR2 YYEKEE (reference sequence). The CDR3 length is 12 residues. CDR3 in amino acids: CASSLETDKAFF. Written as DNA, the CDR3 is TGTGCCAGCAGCCTCGAGACAGATAAAGCTTTCTTT.

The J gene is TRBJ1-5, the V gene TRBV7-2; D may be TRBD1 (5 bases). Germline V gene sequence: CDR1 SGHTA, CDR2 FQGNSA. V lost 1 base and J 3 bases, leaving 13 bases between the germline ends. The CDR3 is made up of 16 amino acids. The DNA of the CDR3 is TGTGCCAGCAGCTTAGGGGTCGCAGGGACCAATCAGCCCCAGCATTTT. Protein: CASSLGVAGTNQPQHF.

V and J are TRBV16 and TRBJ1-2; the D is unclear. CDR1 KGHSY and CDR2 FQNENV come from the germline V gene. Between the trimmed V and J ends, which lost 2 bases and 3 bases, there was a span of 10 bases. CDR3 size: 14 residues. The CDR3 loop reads CASSQTLWDYGYTF. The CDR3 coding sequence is TGTGCCAGCAGCCAAACTTTGTGGGACTATGGCTACACCTTC.

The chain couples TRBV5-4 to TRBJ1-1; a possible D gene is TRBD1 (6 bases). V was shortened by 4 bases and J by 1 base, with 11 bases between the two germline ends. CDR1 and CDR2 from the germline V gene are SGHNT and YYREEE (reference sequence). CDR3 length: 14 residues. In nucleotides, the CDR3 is TGTGCCAGCAGCCCAACAGGGTCGAACACTGAAGCTTTCTTT. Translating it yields CASSPTGSNTEAFF.

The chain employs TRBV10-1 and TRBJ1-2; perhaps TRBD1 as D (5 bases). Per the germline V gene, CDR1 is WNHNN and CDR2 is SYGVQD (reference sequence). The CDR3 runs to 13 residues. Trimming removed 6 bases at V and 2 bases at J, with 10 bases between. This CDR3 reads CASSPGRNYGYTF. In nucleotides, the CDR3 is TGCGCCAGCAGCCCGGGACGGAACTATGGCTACACCTTC.

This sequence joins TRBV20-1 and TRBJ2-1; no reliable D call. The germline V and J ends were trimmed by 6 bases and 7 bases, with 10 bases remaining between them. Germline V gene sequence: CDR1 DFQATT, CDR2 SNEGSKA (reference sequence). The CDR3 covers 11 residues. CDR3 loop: CSAAAPNEQFF. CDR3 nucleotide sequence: TGCAGTGCAGCCGCACCTAATGAGCAGTTCTTC.

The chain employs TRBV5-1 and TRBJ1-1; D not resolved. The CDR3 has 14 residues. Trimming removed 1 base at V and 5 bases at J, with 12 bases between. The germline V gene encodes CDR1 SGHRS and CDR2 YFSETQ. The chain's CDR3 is CASSLMDQTTEAFF. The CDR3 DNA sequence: TGCGCCAGCAGCTTGATGGACCAAACGACTGAAGCTTTCTTT.

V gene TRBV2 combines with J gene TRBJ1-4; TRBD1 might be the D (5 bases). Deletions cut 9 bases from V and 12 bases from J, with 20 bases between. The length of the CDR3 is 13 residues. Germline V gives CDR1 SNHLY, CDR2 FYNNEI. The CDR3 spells CASTGGSTNQLFF. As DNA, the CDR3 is TGTGCCAGTACCGGGGGATCGACAAACCAACTGTTTTTT. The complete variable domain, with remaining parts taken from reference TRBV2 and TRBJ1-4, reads EPEVTQTPSHQVTQMGQEVILRCVPISNHLYFYWYRQILGQKVEFLVSFYNNEISEKSEIFDDQFSVERPDGSNFTLKIRSTKLEDSAMYFCASTGGSTNQLFFGSGTQLSVL.

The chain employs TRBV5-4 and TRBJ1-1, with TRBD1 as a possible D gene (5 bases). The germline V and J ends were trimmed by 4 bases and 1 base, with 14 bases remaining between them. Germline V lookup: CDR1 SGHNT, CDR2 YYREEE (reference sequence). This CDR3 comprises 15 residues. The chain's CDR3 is CASSPGGTGNTEAFF. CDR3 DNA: TGTGCCAGCAGCCCGGGGGGGACGGGGAACACTGAAGCTTTCTTT.

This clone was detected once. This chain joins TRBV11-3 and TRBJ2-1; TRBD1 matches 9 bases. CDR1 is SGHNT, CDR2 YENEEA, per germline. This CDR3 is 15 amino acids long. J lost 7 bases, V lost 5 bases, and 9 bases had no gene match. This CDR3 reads CASSIGTGRENEQFF. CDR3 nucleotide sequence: TGTGCCAGCAGCATCGGGACAGGGCGGGAGAATGAGCAGTTCTTC. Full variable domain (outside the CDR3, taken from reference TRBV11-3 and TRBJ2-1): EAGVVQSPRYKIIEKKQPVAFWCNPISGHNTLYWYLQNLGQGPELLIRYENEEAVDDSQLPKDRFSAERLKGVDSTLKIQPAELGDSAVYLCASSIGTGRENEQFFGPGTRLTVL.

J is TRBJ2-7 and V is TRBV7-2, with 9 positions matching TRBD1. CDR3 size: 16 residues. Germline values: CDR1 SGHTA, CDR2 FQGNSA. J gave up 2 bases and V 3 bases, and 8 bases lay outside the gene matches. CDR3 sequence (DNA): TGTGCCAGCAGCTTGGGGTCCGGGACAGGGACCTACGAGCAGTACTTC. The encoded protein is CASSLGSGTGTYEQYF.

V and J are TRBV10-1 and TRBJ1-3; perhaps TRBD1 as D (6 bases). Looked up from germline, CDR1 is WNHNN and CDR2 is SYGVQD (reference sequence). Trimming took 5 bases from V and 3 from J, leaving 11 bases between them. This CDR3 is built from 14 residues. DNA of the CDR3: TGCGCCAGCAGTCCAGACAGGTATGGAAACACCATATATTTT. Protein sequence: CASSPDRYGNTIYF.

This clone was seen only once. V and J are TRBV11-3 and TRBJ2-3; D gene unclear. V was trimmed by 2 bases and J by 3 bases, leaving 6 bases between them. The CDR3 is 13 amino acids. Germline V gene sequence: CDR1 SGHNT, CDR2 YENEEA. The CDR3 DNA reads TGTGCCAGCAGCTTAAGCAGGACAGATACGCAGTATTTT. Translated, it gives CASSLSRTDTQYF. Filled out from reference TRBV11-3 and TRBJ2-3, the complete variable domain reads EAGVVQSPRYKIIEKKQPVAFWCNPISGHNTLYWYLQNLGQGPELLIRYENEEAVDDSQLPKDRFSAERLKGVDSTLKIQPAELGDSAVYLCASSLSRTDTQYFGPGTRLTVL.

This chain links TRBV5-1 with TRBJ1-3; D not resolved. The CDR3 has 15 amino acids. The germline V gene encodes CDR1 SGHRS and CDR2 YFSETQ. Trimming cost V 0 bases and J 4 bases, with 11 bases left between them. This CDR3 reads CASSLGQVGGNTIYF. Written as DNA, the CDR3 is TGCGCCAGCAGCTTGGGACAAGTCGGAGGAAACACCATATATTTT.

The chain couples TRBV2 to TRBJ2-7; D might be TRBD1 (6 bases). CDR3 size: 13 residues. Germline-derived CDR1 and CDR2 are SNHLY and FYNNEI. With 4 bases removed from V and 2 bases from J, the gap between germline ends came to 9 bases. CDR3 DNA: TGTGCCAGCAGTGGAAGGGGGACCTACGAGCAGTACTTC. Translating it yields CASSGRGTYEQYF.

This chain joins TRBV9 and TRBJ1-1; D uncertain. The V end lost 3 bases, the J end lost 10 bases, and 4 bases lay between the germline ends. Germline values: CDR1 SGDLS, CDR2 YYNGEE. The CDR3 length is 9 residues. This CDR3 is CASSGPAFF. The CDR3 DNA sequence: TGTGCCAGCAGCGGGCCAGCTTTCTTT.

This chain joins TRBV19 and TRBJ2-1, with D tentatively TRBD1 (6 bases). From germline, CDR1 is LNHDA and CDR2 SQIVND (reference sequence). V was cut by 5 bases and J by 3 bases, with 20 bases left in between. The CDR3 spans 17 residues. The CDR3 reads CASSPPGQFSDYNEQFF. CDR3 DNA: TGTGCCAGTAGTCCTCCCGGACAGTTCTCGGACTACAATGAGCAGTTCTTC.

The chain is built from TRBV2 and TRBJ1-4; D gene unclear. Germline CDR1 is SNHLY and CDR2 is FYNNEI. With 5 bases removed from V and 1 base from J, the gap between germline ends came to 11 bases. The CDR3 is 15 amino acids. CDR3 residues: CASSPGVGTNEKLFF. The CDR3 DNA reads TGTGCCAGCAGTCCCGGGGTTGGAACTAATGAAAAACTGTTTTTT. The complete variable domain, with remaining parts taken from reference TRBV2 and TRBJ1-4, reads EPEVTQTPSHQVTQMGQEVILRCVPISNHLYFYWYRQILGQKVEFLVSFYNNEISEKSEIFDDQFSVERPDGSNFTLKIRSTKLEDSAMYFCASSPGVGTNEKLFFGSGTQLSVL.

The CDR3: CASSLVLETQYF. The CDR3 region has the DNA TGTGCCAGCAGCTTAGTCCTCGAGACCCAGTACTTC. The genes are TRBV7-9 and TRBJ2-5; D is uncertain. Germline V gene data show CDR1 as SEHNR and CDR2 as FQNEAQ (reference sequence). Trimming took off 1 base at V and 5 bases at J, with 5 bases between the two ends. The CDR3 totals 12 residues.

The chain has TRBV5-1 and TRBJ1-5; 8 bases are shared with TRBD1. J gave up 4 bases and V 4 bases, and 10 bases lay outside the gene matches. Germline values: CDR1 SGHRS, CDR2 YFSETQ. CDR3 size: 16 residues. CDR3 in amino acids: CASSPRTGLRNQPQHF. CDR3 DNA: TGCGCCAGCAGCCCACGGACAGGGCTTCGAAATCAGCCCCAGCATTTT.

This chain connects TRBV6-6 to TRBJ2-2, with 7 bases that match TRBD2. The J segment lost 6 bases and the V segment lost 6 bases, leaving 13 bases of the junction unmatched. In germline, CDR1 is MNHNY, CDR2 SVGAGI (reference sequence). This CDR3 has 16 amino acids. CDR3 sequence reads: CASSRGWEGRAGELFF. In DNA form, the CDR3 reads TGTGCCAGCAGCCGCGGTTGGGAGGGAAGGGCCGGGGAGCTGTTTTTT.

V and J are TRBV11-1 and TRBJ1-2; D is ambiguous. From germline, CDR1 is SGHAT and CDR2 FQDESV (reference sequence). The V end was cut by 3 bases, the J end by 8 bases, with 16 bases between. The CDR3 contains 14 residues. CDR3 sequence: CASSFDPGYGGYTF. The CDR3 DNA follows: TGTGCCAGCAGCTTTGATCCGGGGTATGGCGGCTACACCTTC. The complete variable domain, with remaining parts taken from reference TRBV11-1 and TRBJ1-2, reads EAEVAQSPRYKITEKSQAVAFWCDPISGHATLYWYRQILGQGPELLVQFQDESVVDDSQLPKDRFSAERLKGVDSTLKIQPAELGDSAMYLCASSFDPGYGGYTFGSGTRLTVV.

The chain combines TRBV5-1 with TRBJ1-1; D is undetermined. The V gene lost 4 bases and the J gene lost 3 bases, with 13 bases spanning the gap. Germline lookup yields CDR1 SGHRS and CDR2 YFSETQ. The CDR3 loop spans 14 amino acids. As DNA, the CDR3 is TGCGCCAGCAGCAACCTCGGCGGGCACACTGAAGCTTTCTTT. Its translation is CASSNLGGHTEAFF.